This T cell receptor beta chain was found in a study of blood T cell repertoires in COVID-19. Study details: Whether acute or convalescent, the COVID-19 samples came from the United States, Italy and Spain. Nucleic acid was either cDNA or gDNA, and it came from T cells, B-cell-depleted T cells, or PBMCs.

Profiling relied on immunoSEQ multiplex PCR, and the TCRdb table lists in-frame clones only, not all of them. The sample records about 200,000 clones, 89% being singletons. V lost 4 bases, J lost 6 bases, and 15 bases lay in between. The CDR3 totals 14 residues. Looked up from germline, CDR1 is SGHKS and CDR2 is YYEKEE (reference sequence). The V and J genes are TRBV5-5 and TRBJ2-3; D unclear. The clonotype comes from a man aged 60 to 69 who had recovered from COVID-19. The source material was peripheral blood. CDR3 amino acids: CASSPDSNWDTQYF. The DNA of the CDR3 is TGTGCCAGCAGCCCCGACTCTAATTGGGATACGCAGTATTTT.